A single sample gave rise to the 7 T cell receptor beta chains below, sequenced in a study of PD-1 blockade in classical Hodgkin lymphoma. Produced via immunoSEQ multiplex PCR; TCRdb's table is partial and in-frame only. Here the sample spans around 37,000 clones, roughly nine tenths being singletons. Described time point: cycle 4 day 1 (C4D1), after five to seven weeks of nivolumab. Exposure to brentuximab vedotin varied, and each patient had relapsed following autologous stem cell transplantation. With magnetic negative selection, CD4+ T cells were purified from PBMCs that had been thawed. The sample in question was CD4+ T cells from blood, obtained before the fourth cycle of nivolumab. These receptors were obtained from a human donor with classical Hodgkin lymphoma.

The chain has TRBV6-6 and TRBJ1-2; 7 nucleotides align to TRBD1. The CDR3 contains 14 residues. The junction had 11 bases not matched to a gene; V was cut back by 5 bases and J by 8 bases. The germline gives CDR1 MNHNY, CDR2 SVGAGI (reference sequence). The CDR3: CASSGGQAVFGYTF. The CDR3 DNA reads TGTGCCAGCAGTGGAGGACAGGCAGTGTTCGGCTACACCTTC.

The J gene is TRBJ1-2, the V gene TRBV19; D is uncertain. CDR3 length: 15 residues. From germline, CDR1 is LNHDA and CDR2 SQIVND (reference sequence). The germline V and J ends were trimmed by 5 bases and 1 base, with 14 bases remaining between them. CDR3 amino acids: CASSGRQHFNYGYTF. In DNA form, the CDR3 reads TGTGCCAGTAGTGGTCGGCAGCACTTTAACTATGGCTACACCTTC.

V gene TRBV28 combines with J gene TRBJ1-1; 7 nucleotides agree with TRBD1. The CDR3 is 14 amino acids. The J segment lost 1 base and the V segment lost 2 bases, leaving 1 base of the junction unmatched. Germline V gives CDR1 MDHEN, CDR2 SYDVKM. Here the CDR3 DNA reads TGTGCCAGCAGTTTAGGGACAGAGAACACTGAAGCTTTCTTT. Encoded protein: CASSLGTENTEAFF.

The J gene is TRBJ2-5, the V gene TRBV11-2, with unresolved D. V was trimmed by 8 bases and J by 4 bases, leaving 11 bases between them. Germline lookup yields CDR1 SGHAT and CDR2 FQNNGV. The CDR3 loop spans 12 amino acids. The CDR3 DNA reads TGTGCCAGCTCCCTCAACGCAGAGACCCAGTACTTC. It specifies CASSLNAETQYF. Variable domain in full (rest from reference TRBV11-2 and TRBJ2-5): EAGVAQSPRYKIIEKRQSVAFWCNPISGHATLYWYQQILGQGPKLLIQFQNNGVVDDSQLPKDRFSAERLKGVDSTLKIQPAKLEDSAVYLCASSLNAETQYFGPGTRLLVL.

V and J are TRBV18 and TRBJ2-7; TRBD2 matches at 8 bases. The CDR3 is 15 amino acids. With V trimmed by 3 bases and J by 4 bases, 8 bases remained unmatched. Per germline, CDR1 KGHSH and CDR2 LQKENI. The CDR3 protein is CASSPQRERVYEQYF. The CDR3 DNA sequence: TGTGCCAGCTCACCCCAGCGGGAGAGGGTTTACGAGCAGTACTTC.

The CDR3 nucleotides read TGTGCCAGCAGCTTAGTGTCCTACGAGCAGTACTTC. This codes for CASSLVSYEQYF. The rearrangement links TRBV7-2 to TRBJ2-7; no firm D call. The CDR3 totals 12 residues. CDR1 is SGHTA, CDR2 FQGNSA, per germline. Trimming removed 1 base from V and 1 base from J, with 2 bases in between.

V is TRBV30 and J is TRBJ2-7, with 11 bases aligning to TRBD2. V lost 5 bases and J lost 3; bases outside the gene matches: 6. The CDR3 loop spans 14 amino acids. CDR1 GTSNPN and CDR2 SVGIG come from the germline V gene (reference sequence). CDR3 amino acids: CAWPTSGSHYEQYF. As DNA, the CDR3 is TGTGCCTGGCCTACTAGCGGGAGCCACTACGAGCAGTACTTC. The whole variable domain, filled in from reference TRBV30 and TRBJ2-7, reads SQTIHQWPATLVQPVGSPLSLECTVEGTSNPNLYWYRQAAGRGLQLLFYSVGIGQISSEVPQNLSASRPQDRQFILSSKKLLLSDSGFYLCAWPTSGSHYEQYFGPGTRLTVT.